A single T cell receptor beta chain is shown here with its context. Its antigen is currently not known. One base away there is no much larger clone; base qualities are not given. Libraries came from the immunoSEQ multiplex PCR assay. The deep sequencing platform assayed about 91,000 TCR templates per sample. Genomic DNA extracted from sorted T cells was the material used for TCRbeta CDR3 sequencing. The source study handled its data this way. The R programming language was used for clonal analysis of TCRbeta CDR3 data. Unstimulated samples were compared with post-reaction CFSE-low samples to define alloreactive CD4+ and CD8+ clones. Alloreactive CD4+ clones were assigned to regulatory or non-regulatory origin by matching sequences to sorted unstimulated Treg and non-Treg repertoires. The clones in this table, taken by TCRdb from immuneACCESS, are in-frame only. Not every clone is retained; where verified, under half of the shortfall comes from an unresolved V gene, and the cause of the rest is unknown. For V, J and clone size, that table is used; D and trimming come from the DNA. This sample comprises about 110,000 clones, roughly 91% of them detected only once. The top ten clonotypes cover about 0.32% of the sample.

Sorted unstimulated T cells, along with proliferating T cells recovered from mixed lymphocyte reactions, underwent TCRbeta CDR3 sequencing. Fresh whole blood from nine to ten HLA-typed healthy donors was used as the source from which PBMCs were isolated. The CDR3 runs 12 residues from the cysteine to the phenylalanine. The read is trimmed to its CDR3 DNA, 36 bases read in frame from base 1. Ends trimmed: V by 5 bases, J by 8 bases; bases unmatched to a gene: 6. CDR1 and CDR2 (GTSNPN, SVGIG) derive from the germline V gene (reference sequence). The data stem from a study of siplizumab effects on memory and regulatory T cells (dated 2019 in TCRdb). Regarding the study in general: The study examined how the anti-CD2 antibody siplizumab affects alloreactive T-cell subsets in allogeneic mixed lymphocyte reactions built from human PBMCs. Here is what the overall study found, with its caveats: The suppressive function of proliferating Tregs from siplizumab cultures was not functionally confirmed. Greater diversity appeared to be present in unstimulated naive T cells than in memory T cells, and a substantial contribution to the alloresponse seemed to be made by naive cells. Siplizumab significantly reduced the cumulative frequency of alloreactive sequences traceable to unstimulated CD4+ memory T cells. Among mappable alloreactive CD4+ clones, the Treg-derived fraction averaged approximately 69% with siplizumab versus 25% to 30% in control reactions. Because sequences below about 10^-5 frequency were poorly captured, only a minor fraction of alloreactive clones could be mapped to unstimulated subsets. A naive or memory phenotype could not be assigned to roughly 75-95% of proliferating CD4+ or CD8+ clones.

The sequenced material came from CD4+ T cells sorted from blood. The clonotype comes from a human donor in good health. Recombination joined TRBV30 with TRBJ2-3; TRBD1 fits 8 bases in the junction. The CDR3 protein sequence reads: CAWAGQAGTQYF. The DNA reads as follows: TGTGCCTGGGCGGGACAGGCGGGTACGCAGTATTTT.